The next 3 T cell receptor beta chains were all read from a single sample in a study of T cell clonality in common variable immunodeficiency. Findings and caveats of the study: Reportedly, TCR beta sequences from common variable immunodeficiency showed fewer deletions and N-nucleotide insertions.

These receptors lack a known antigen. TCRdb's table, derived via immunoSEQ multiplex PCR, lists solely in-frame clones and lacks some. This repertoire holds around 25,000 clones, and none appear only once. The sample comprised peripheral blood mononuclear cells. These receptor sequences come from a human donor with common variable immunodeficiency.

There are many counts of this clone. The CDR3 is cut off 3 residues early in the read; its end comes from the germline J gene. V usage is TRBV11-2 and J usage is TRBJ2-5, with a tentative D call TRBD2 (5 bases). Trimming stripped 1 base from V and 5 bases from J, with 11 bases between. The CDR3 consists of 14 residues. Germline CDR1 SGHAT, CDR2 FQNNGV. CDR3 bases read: TGTGCCAGCAGCTTAGCCCCCTCGGGGGAGACC. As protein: CASSLAPSGET. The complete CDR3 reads CASSLAPSGETQYF.

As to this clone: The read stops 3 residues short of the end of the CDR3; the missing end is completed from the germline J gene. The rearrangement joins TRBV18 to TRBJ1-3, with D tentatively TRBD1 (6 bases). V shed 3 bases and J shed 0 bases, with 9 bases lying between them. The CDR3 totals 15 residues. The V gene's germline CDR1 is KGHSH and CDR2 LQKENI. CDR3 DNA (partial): TGTGCCAGCTCACCCAAGGACAGCTCTGGAAACACC. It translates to CASSPKDSSGNT. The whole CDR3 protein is CASSPKDSSGNTIYF. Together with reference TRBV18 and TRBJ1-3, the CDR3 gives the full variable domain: NAGVMQNPRHLVRRRGQEARLRCSPMKGHSHVYWYRQLPEEGLKFMVYLQKENIIDESGMPKERFSAEFPKEGPSILRIQQVVRGDSAAYFCASSPKDSSGNTIYFGEGSWLTVV.

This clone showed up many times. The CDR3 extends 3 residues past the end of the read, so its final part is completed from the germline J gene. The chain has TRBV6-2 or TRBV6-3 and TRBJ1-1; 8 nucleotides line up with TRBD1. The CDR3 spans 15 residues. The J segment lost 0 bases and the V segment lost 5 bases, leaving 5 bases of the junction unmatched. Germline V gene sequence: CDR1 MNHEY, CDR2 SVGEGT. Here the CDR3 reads CASSKAGGVNTEAFF. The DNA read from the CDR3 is TGTGCCAGCAGTAAAGCAGGGGGCGTGAACACTGAA.